The 7 T cell receptor beta chains reported below all come from one sample, sequenced in a study of Ad26.COV2.S vaccination and SARS-CoV-2 variants. Clones were sequenced by immunoSEQ multiplex PCR, and TCRdb holds only the in-frame ones, with some missing. The data show 300,000 to 400,000 clones, around 87% seen once. Treatment denoted: roughly 18 received Ad26.COV2.S at low or high dose, single or two shots; 5 received placebo; per-sample allocation not given. After the first vaccine or placebo injection, samples were drawn on day 63. Material: peripheral blood, obtained in a trial of Ad26.COV2.S vaccine versus placebo. These receptors came from a person aged 18-60 years who received the Ad26.COV2.S COVID-19 vaccine or a placebo.

V and J are TRBV7-6 and TRBJ1-1; unclear D gene. This CDR3 spans 16 amino acids. Trimming left V 2 bases short and J 1 base short, with 14 bases between. The germline CDR1 and CDR2 sequences are SGHVS and FNYEAQ. CDR3 in amino acids: CASSLSSLPANTEAFF. The CDR3 nucleotides read TGTGCCAGCAGCTTAAGCTCCTTGCCGGCGAACACTGAAGCTTTCTTT.

The chain carries TRBV19 and TRBJ2-1, with 8 bases identical to TRBD2. V was clipped by 3 bases and J by 4 bases; unmatched bases: 8. This CDR3 has 16 amino acids. Germline V gene lookup returns CDR1 LNHDA and CDR2 SQIVND (reference sequence). CDR3: CASSMDWRGVYNEQFF. The CDR3 nucleotides are TGTGCCAGTAGTATGGATTGGCGGGGGGTGTACAATGAGCAGTTCTTC.

The rearrangement joins TRBV27 to TRBJ1-2; a possible D gene is TRBD1 (5 bases). Germline CDR1 reads MNHEY; CDR2 reads SMNVEV (reference sequence). This CDR3 spans 14 amino acids. The ends were cut back, 5 bases at V and 2 bases at J, with 12 bases in the middle. CDR3 bases: TGTGCCAGCAGTCCCTTCACAGGCAACTATGGCTACACCTTC. This gives the protein CASSPFTGNYGYTF.

The chain links TRBV7-8 to TRBJ1-5, with a possible D match to TRBD1 (6 bases). CDR3 size: 16 residues. Germline CDR1 SGHVS, CDR2 FQNEAQ. The V gene lost 1 base and the J gene lost 2 bases, with 12 bases spanning the gap. Here the CDR3 DNA reads TGTGCCAGCAGCTTAGAAGGGGGTTGGGGCAATCAGCCCCAGCATTTT. This translates into CASSLEGGWGNQPQHF.

This CDR3 is CASSLAGGPNEQFF. Here the CDR3 DNA reads TGTGCCAGTAGTTTGGCAGGGGGCCCCAATGAGCAGTTCTTC. The chain joins TRBV19 to TRBJ2-1, with 8 nucleotides matching TRBD1. CDR1 is LNHDA, CDR2 SQIVND, per germline (reference sequence). V gave up 5 bases and J gave up 6 bases; unmatched junction bases: 6. The CDR3 sequence is 14 residues long.

This clone was observed a few times. This chain uses TRBV5-4 with TRBJ2-7; D is tentatively TRBD1 or TRBD2 (5 bases each). V dropped 4 bases and J dropped 3 bases, with 14 bases sitting between them. The germline gives CDR1 SGHNT, CDR2 YYREEE (reference sequence). This CDR3 comprises 14 residues. DNA for the CDR3: TGTGCCAGCAGCCACCCAAGGGACCGCTACGAGCAGTACTTC. Its translation: CASSHPRDRYEQYF.

This chain uses TRBV9 with TRBJ2-7; TRBD1 matches 10 bases. The CDR3 is 15 residues long. V trimming: 3 bases; J trimming: 6 bases; junction bases outside the gene matches: 9. The germline CDR1 and CDR2 sequences are SGDLS and YYNGEE. The CDR3 nucleotides read TGTGCCAGCAGCGCCTCCGGGACAGGGGTTATCGAGCAGTACTTC. It translates to CASSASGTGVIEQYF.